These 28 T cell receptor beta chains were all obtained from the same sample, sequenced in a study of beta chain features in type 1 diabetes. The study, taken as a whole, reports: Researchers report that Type 1 diabetes patients had moderately but significantly shorter TCRB CDR3s across all four CD4+ subsets.

Sequencing targeted expressed TCRB transcripts, as all isolated RNA had been reverse transcribed. The assay was immunoSEQ multiplex PCR, and TCRdb's table has in-frame clones only and misses some. The sample has around 280,000 clones; 15% are singletons. Antigen specificity for these receptors is unknown. Sequencing used naive CD4+ T cells from blood. These receptors were collected from a man aged 18 to 30 with type 1 diabetes.

This clone has more than one count but fewer than ten. In DNA, the CDR3 is TGTGCCAGCAGCTTATGGAACAGGGGGAGTGAAAAACTGTTTTTT. Protein product: CASSLWNRGSEKLFF. The J gene is TRBJ1-4, the V gene TRBV7-2; 8 bases agree with TRBD1. Germline lookup yields CDR1 SGHTA and CDR2 FQGNSA. The CDR3 contains 15 residues. Losses at the gene ends were 2 bases for V and 7 bases for J; bases not matched to a gene: 6.

CDR3 amino acids: CASSGTSTGGYTF. CDR3 sequence (DNA): TGTGCCAGCAGCGGAACATCCACGGGTGGCTACACCTTC. This chain links TRBV2 with TRBJ1-2, with no clear D. This CDR3 region has 13 residues. Per the germline V gene, CDR1 is SNHLY and CDR2 is FYNNEI. The germline V and J ends were trimmed by 6 bases and 7 bases, with 15 bases remaining between them.

The J gene is TRBJ2-1, the V gene TRBV6-6, with TRBD2 matching over 12 bases. CDR3 length: 16 amino acids. Germline CDR1 MNHNY, CDR2 SVGAGI (reference sequence). After removal of 6 bases from V and 7 bases from J, the junction contained 10 bases not matched to a gene. The CDR3 DNA sequence: TGTGCCAGCAGACCGCCGGGACTAGCGGGTATGAATGAGCAGTTCTTC. Translating gives CASRPPGLAGMNEQFF.

The V call is TRBV10-3, the J call TRBJ1-2, with 8 bases matching TRBD1. Germline loops: CDR1 ENHRY, CDR2 SYGVKD. The ends lost 4 bases at V and 4 bases at J; junction bases unmatched: 14. The CDR3 covers 17 residues. CDR3 region: CAISGLAGGDSLYGYTF. DNA of the CDR3: TGTGCCATCAGTGGACTAGCAGGGGGCGACTCTCTCTATGGCTACACCTTC.

The chain carries TRBV18 and TRBJ2-3; 8 positions match TRBD1. V gave up 6 bases and J gave up 5 bases; unmatched junction bases: 13. Germline CDR1 is KGHSH and CDR2 is LQKENI. This CDR3 comprises 16 residues. CDR3 in DNA: TGTGCCAGCTCGTACCTCTCCCAGGGGGCGAGAGATACGCAGTATTTT. It is translated as CASSYLSQGARDTQYF.

The rearrangement links TRBV7-9 to TRBJ2-7; D is possibly TRBD2 (5 bases). Germline values: CDR1 SEHNR, CDR2 FQNEAQ (reference sequence). This CDR3 spans 14 amino acids. Trimming took 4 bases from V and 6 from J, leaving 16 bases between them. The CDR3 DNA reads TGTGCCAGCAGCTACCCACTCGAACGGGGCGAGCAGTACTTC. This translates into CASSYPLERGEQYF.

The chain couples TRBV2 to TRBJ1-6; TRBD1 is a possible D gene (5 bases). The germline gives CDR1 SNHLY, CDR2 FYNNEI. Between the trimmed V and J ends, which lost 9 bases and 6 bases, there was a span of 15 bases. The CDR3 contains 14 residues. The CDR3 DNA reads as TGTGCCAGGAATAAAGTGGGGGGTAATTCACCCCTCCACTTT. Residues: CARNKVGGNSPLHF.

This clone was counted a few times. The CDR3 loop reads CASSFFIENSPLHF. The CDR3, as DNA: TGTGCCAGCAGCTTCTTTATAGAGAATTCACCCCTCCACTTT. V is TRBV11-2 and J is TRBJ1-6, with no clear D. The germline V gene encodes CDR1 SGHAT and CDR2 FQNNGV. V gave up 3 bases and J gave up 7 bases, with 10 bases separating them. The CDR3 runs to 14 residues.

This clone was detected a few times. The V gene is TRBV4-3, the J gene TRBJ2-5; the match to TRBD1 covers 10 bases. The J call may be wrong; the DNA end is better matched by TRBJ2-7. This CDR3 has 15 amino acids. The germline V gene encodes CDR1 LGHNA and CDR2 YSLEER. The CDR3, as DNA: TGCGCCAGCAGCCAGGACAGGGGGAGGTCCTACGAGCAGTACTTC. It codes for CASSQDRGRSYEQYF.

The rearrangement links TRBV19 to TRBJ2-5, with D uncertain. The CDR3 extends over 14 amino acids. Looked up from germline, CDR1 is LNHDA and CDR2 is SQIVND (reference sequence). Trimming cost V 3 bases and J 1 base, with 9 bases left between them. Here the CDR3 reads CASSIWNSQETQYF. The CDR3 DNA reads as TGTGCCAGTAGTATCTGGAACAGCCAAGAGACCCAGTACTTC.

The chain links TRBV5-6 to TRBJ1-2, with TRBD1 matching 9 bases. Germline V CDR1 and CDR2: SGHDT, YYEEEE. CDR3 length: 16 residues. The V segment lost 2 bases and the J segment 8 bases; nucleotides outside the gene matches: 13. The DNA for the CDR3 is TGTGCCAGCAGCTTCTACCTTTGGACAGGGGCTGGCGGCTACACCTTC. Translation gives CASSFYLWTGAGGYTF.

This rearrangement joins TRBV11-2 to TRBJ1-1; 8 bases line up with TRBD1. CDR1 is SGHAT and CDR2 is FQNNGV in the germline V gene. The V and J ends lost 5 bases and 11 bases, in that order; junction bases with no gene match: 16. The CDR3 runs to 15 residues. CDR3 amino acids: CASSPPTGGSLTAFF. CDR3 nucleotide sequence: TGTGCCAGCAGCCCCCCCACAGGGGGTTCCCTGACGGCTTTCTTT.

This clone turned up a few times. The chain uses TRBV30 and TRBJ2-5; a possible D gene is TRBD2 (6 bases). V dropped 3 bases and J dropped 7 bases, with 15 bases sitting between them. The CDR3 runs to 13 residues. The germline gives CDR1 GTSNPN, CDR2 SVGIG (reference sequence). CDR3 nucleotide sequence: TGTGCCTGGAGGAGGAGAGGGGAGGTGACCCAGTACTTC. This sequence encodes CAWRRRGEVTQYF.

The chain is built from TRBV27 and TRBJ2-7; tentatively, D is TRBD2 (5 bases). Trimming removed 5 bases from V and 4 bases from J, with 15 bases in between. The germline CDR1 and CDR2 sequences are MNHEY and SMNVEV (reference sequence). The CDR3 is made up of 14 amino acids. CDR3 protein: CASSVNGVRYEQYF. DNA of the CDR3: TGTGCCAGCAGTGTCAACGGGGTCCGGTACGAGCAGTACTTC.

Only a few counts were recorded for this clone. The V and J genes are TRBV2 and TRBJ2-3; D not resolved. Trimming took 8 bases from V and 4 from J, leaving 13 bases between them. The CDR3 totals 13 residues. Germline-derived CDR1 and CDR2 are SNHLY and FYNNEI. In DNA, the CDR3 is TGTGCCAGCGGTACAAGTTCTGCAGATACGCAGTATTTT. Encoded protein: CASGTSSADTQYF.

The chain combines TRBV20-1 with TRBJ2-2, with D maybe TRBD1 (6 bases). Germline CDR1 DFQATT, CDR2 SNEGSKA (reference sequence). The CDR3 contains 11 residues. V shed 6 bases and J shed 6 bases, with 8 bases lying between them. CDR3 loop: CSARGAGELFF. The CDR3, as DNA: TGCAGTGCCAGGGGTGCCGGGGAGCTGTTTTTT.

V usage is TRBV7-6 and J usage is TRBJ2-7; no reliable D call. Per germline, CDR1 SGHVS and CDR2 FNYEAQ. V was shortened by 2 bases and J by 2 bases, with 16 bases between the two germline ends. CDR3 size: 16 residues. The CDR3 is CASSLFDGTGAYEQYF. DNA for the CDR3: TGTGCCAGCAGCTTATTCGATGGCACCGGAGCCTACGAGCAGTACTTC. The full variable domain, its missing parts supplied by reference TRBV7-6 and TRBJ2-7, is GAGVSQSPRYKVTKRGQDVALRCDPISGHVSLYWYRQALGQGPEFLTYFNYEAQQDKSGLPNDRFSAERPEGSISTLTIQRTEQRDSAMYRCASSLFDGTGAYEQYFGPGTRLTVT.

The J gene is TRBJ2-5, the V gene TRBV7-2; unclear D gene. The germline V gene encodes CDR1 SGHTA and CDR2 FQGNSA. This CDR3 comprises 11 residues. The ends were cut back, 4 bases at V and 7 bases at J, with 7 bases in the middle. CDR3 sequence (DNA): TGTGCCAGCAGCTATTATTGGACCCAGTACTTC. Encoded protein: CASSYYWTQYF.

J is TRBJ1-5 and V is TRBV19, with D hard to call. Trimming took 8 bases from V and 0 from J, leaving 11 bases between them. Germline assignment: CDR1 LNHDA and CDR2 SQIVND (reference sequence). The length of the CDR3 is 14 residues. CDR3 sequence: CASSVGDSNQPQHF. As DNA, the CDR3 is TGTGCCAGTTCTGTAGGAGATAGCAATCAGCCCCAGCATTTT.

The CDR3 spells CASSAKREQGRAEAFF. CDR3 in DNA: TGTGCCAGCAGTGCGAAGAGAGAGCAGGGTAGGGCTGAAGCTTTCTTT. The J gene is TRBJ1-1, the V gene TRBV5-6, with D possibly matching TRBD1 (5 bases). This CDR3 has 16 amino acids. The V gene's germline CDR1 is SGHDT and CDR2 YYEEEE. The V end was cut by 5 bases, the J end by 6 bases, with 23 bases between. The full variable domain, rest sourced from reference TRBV5-6 and TRBJ1-1, is DAGVTQSPTHLIKTRGQQVTLRCSPKSGHDTVSWYQQALGQGPQFIFQYYEEEERQRGNFPDRFSGHQFPNYSSELNVNALLLGDSALYLCASSAKREQGRAEAFFGQGTRLTVV.

The chain links TRBV30 to TRBJ1-5, with a weak D call TRBD1 (5 bases). This CDR3 contains 12 residues. Germline V gene sequence: CDR1 GTSNPN, CDR2 SVGIG (reference sequence). Trimming removed 0 bases at V and 9 bases at J, with 9 bases between. The CDR3 DNA is TGTGCCTGGAGTGTACCGGGGGGGCCCCAGCATTTT. Translated: CAWSVPGGPQHF.

The J gene is TRBJ2-7, the V gene TRBV2; a possible D gene is TRBD2 (6 bases). Per the germline V gene, CDR1 is SNHLY and CDR2 is FYNNEI. The germline V and J ends were trimmed by 5 bases and 5 bases, with 13 bases remaining between them. This CDR3 has 13 residues. Here the CDR3 DNA reads TGTGCCAGCAGTTTGGCGGGAAGGAACGAGCAGTACTTC. Translated: CASSLAGRNEQYF. Combining the CDR3 with reference TRBV2 and TRBJ2-7 gives the whole variable domain EPEVTQTPSHQVTQMGQEVILRCVPISNHLYFYWYRQILGQKVEFLVSFYNNEISEKSEIFDDQFSVERPDGSNFTLKIRSTKLEDSAMYFCASSLAGRNEQYFGPGTRLTVT.

This clone was found a few times. The rearrangement links TRBV2 to TRBJ2-2; the match to TRBD1 covers 7 bases. Germline V gene sequence: CDR1 SNHLY, CDR2 FYNNEI. Trimming took 6 bases from V and 6 from J; bases not matched to a gene: 16. This CDR3 has 17 residues. The CDR3 DNA is TGTGCCAGCAGCGCCCATCCCGACAGGGAGAGGTCCGGGGAGCTGTTTTTT. Translated: CASSAHPDRERSGELFF.

V usage is TRBV18 and J usage is TRBJ1-1; 10 nucleotides agree with TRBD1. This CDR3 contains 15 residues. Per the germline V gene, CDR1 is KGHSH and CDR2 is LQKENI. V gave up 4 bases and J gave up 1 base; unmatched junction bases: 3. The CDR3, as DNA: TGTGCCAGCTCACGACAGGGGGCAAAGAACACTGAAGCTTTCTTT. This encodes CASSRQGAKNTEAFF. The full variable domain, its missing parts supplied by reference TRBV18 and TRBJ1-1, is NAGVMQNPRHLVRRRGQEARLRCSPMKGHSHVYWYRQLPEEGLKFMVYLQKENIIDESGMPKERFSAEFPKEGPSILRIQQVVRGDSAAYFCASSRQGAKNTEAFFGQGTRLTVV.

The genes are TRBV2 and TRBJ2-3, with D unresolved. Per the germline V gene, CDR1 is SNHLY and CDR2 is FYNNEI. Trimming took 7 bases from V and 8 from J, leaving 16 bases between them. The CDR3 totals 13 residues. Here the CDR3 reads CASMADFSATQYF. CDR3 nucleotide sequence: TGTGCCAGCATGGCCGACTTTTCCGCTACGCAGTATTTT.

This clone was picked up a small number of times. CDR3 DNA: TGTGCCAGCAGCGTGACTAGCGGGAGTACGAATGAGCAGTTCTTC. It specifies CASSVTSGSTNEQFF. The chain employs TRBV9 and TRBJ2-1; TRBD2 matches at 12 bases. There are 15 residues in the CDR3. CDR1 and CDR2 from the germline V gene are SGDLS and YYNGEE. V lost 2 bases and J lost 7; bases outside the gene matches: 4.

The chain is built from TRBV7-8 and TRBJ2-5; D is undetermined. Germline CDR1 and CDR2: SGHVS and FQNEAQ. The ends were cut back, 6 bases at V and 2 bases at J, with 13 bases in the middle. The CDR3 runs to 14 residues. Here the CDR3 reads CASRRTFGQETQYF. Here the CDR3 DNA reads TGTGCCAGCAGAAGAACCTTCGGGCAAGAGACCCAGTACTTC.

This clone was detected a few times. The chain has TRBV15 and TRBJ2-7; no definite D call. The V gene's germline CDR1 is LNHNV and CDR2 YYDKDF (reference sequence). CDR3 length: 15 amino acids. V lost 0 bases to trimming and J lost 4 bases, with 13 bases between them. The CDR3 loop reads CATSREGSGVYEQYF. The CDR3 nucleotides read TGTGCCACCAGCAGAGAGGGCTCCGGTGTGTACGAGCAGTACTTC.